The 3 T cell receptor beta chains below come from one sample, sequenced in a study of blood T cell repertoires in COVID-19. The table came from immunoSEQ multiplex PCR; TCRdb's copy has only in-frame clones and leaves some out. The table has a few hundred thousand clones, over 80% seen once. Sequenced: PBMCs or T cells enriched from blood (not recorded which). These TCRs come from a man aged 30-40 years who had recovered from COVID-19.

This clone has only a few counts. The chain links TRBV28 to TRBJ2-3, with 12 bases lining up with TRBD2. From germline, CDR1 is MDHEN and CDR2 SYDVKM. V trimming: 7 bases; J trimming: 9 bases; junction bases outside the gene matches: 8. This CDR3 contains 14 residues. CDR3 in DNA: TGTGCCAGCAATCTAGCGGGAGGGCAGGGGACGCAGTATTTT. Its translation: CASNLAGGQGTQYF.

This chain links TRBV27 with TRBJ1-2, with TRBD1 identical over 10 bases. CDR1 and CDR2 from the germline V gene are MNHEY and SMNVEV (reference sequence). Trimming at V came to 4 bases and at J to 1 base, leaving 12 bases not matched to a gene. CDR3 size: 18 residues. CDR3 loop: CASSSGGTGVGFNYGYTF. The CDR3, as DNA: TGTGCCAGCAGTTCCGGCGGGACAGGGGTAGGGTTTAACTATGGCTACACCTTC.

In DNA form, the CDR3 reads TGTGCCAGCAGCTCACGGGGGGCCTACGAGCAGTACTTC. Amino acids: CASSSRGAYEQYF. The chain carries TRBV5-4 and TRBJ2-7; 7 nucleotides line up with TRBD2. Germline V gene sequence: CDR1 SGHNT, CDR2 YYREEE (reference sequence). Trimming at V came to 3 bases and at J to 2 bases, leaving 2 bases not matched to a gene. The CDR3 totals 13 residues.